This TCR beta chain was sequenced for a study of shared clonotypes between healthy human individuals. TCRdb's copy holds only in-frame clones and misses some; the assay was immunoSEQ multiplex PCR. The sample lists about 560,000 clones; around 80% were seen once. In this sample, this clone turned up a few times. Germline V gene data show CDR1 as MRHNA and CDR2 as SNTAGT. There are 15 residues in the CDR3. J lost 2 bases, V lost 3 bases, and 0 bases had no gene match. V is TRBV6-4 and J is TRBJ2-1; TRBD1 aligns across 11 bases. Sequencing was carried out using PBMCs. The sequence derives from a woman aged 40 to 50 in good health. Some clones in this sample may be carry-over from other donors' samples. This CDR3 is CASSEGQGAYNEQFF. The DNA of the CDR3 is TGTGCCAGCAGTGAGGGACAGGGGGCCTACAATGAGCAGTTCTTC.